This TCR beta chain was obtained from a study of low-dose radiotherapy and immunotherapy resistance in tumors. J lost 5 bases, V lost 8 bases, and 10 bases had no gene match. This CDR3 region has 13 residues. Germline CDR1 and CDR2: GTSNPN and SVGIG (reference sequence). Priming of first-strand cDNA relied on TRAV- and TRBV-specific primers (covering alpha and beta chains). Amplification, which lasted approximately 20 PCR cycles, used a constant-region primer and V-primer adapter to amplify TCRs. TCRdb analysed the reads with MiXCR anew, one entry per CDR3 protein. The table includes about 82,000 distinct CDR3 sequences, approximately 19% detected once. This clonotype came up a few times. Described time point: before trial treatment. All eligible patients presented with advanced solid tumors that contained no tumor-infiltrating lymphocytes.

The receptor was isolated from a male donor with prostate cancer. The sample consisted of PBMCs, taken before treatment. The chain joins TRBV30 to TRBJ1-1, with 8 bases lining up with TRBD1. CDR3 coding DNA: TGTGCCGGAACTGACAGGGGACGAACTGAAGCTTTCTTT. Amino acids: CAGTDRGRTEAFF.